This TCR beta chain was captured by sequencing in a study of T cells after yellow fever vaccination. Study-level background: SMART-Seq v4 Ultra Low Input prepared libraries from low-cell fractions. Study-level points and caveats: Post-booster samples contained most primary-vaccination clones (around 95% CD4, about 90% CD8). Weaker in magnitude, the secondary response showed a faster peak on day 5 versus 15. FACS-sorted repertoires could harbor abundant contaminating bulk-population clonotypes.

One entry per CDR3 protein results from TCRdb running MiXCR on the 5' RACE reads. The sample has over 110,000 distinct CDR3 sequences; less than 9.5% are singletons. This clonotype was seen at least ten times. Its specificity is not known. The specimen was CD4+ T cells sorted from PBMCs, collected 5 days after the yellow fever booster vaccination. The receptor comes from a man aged 25 to 40 who received the YFV17D yellow fever vaccine.

The CDR3 sequence is CASSLAGYYNEQFF. CDR3 DNA sequence: TGTGCCAGCAGTCTAGCGGGTTACTACAATGAGCAGTTCTTC. J is TRBJ2-1 and V is TRBV7-2, with 8 bases fitting TRBD2. With V trimmed by 6 bases and J by 3 bases, 4 bases remained unmatched. The germline CDR1 and CDR2 sequences are SGHTA and FQGNSA. The CDR3 has 14 amino acids.